The clone carrying this TCR beta chain was observed at least ten times. The data are from a study of Graves' ophthalmopathy and Graves' hyperthyroidism. CDR1 and CDR2 from the germline V gene are LGHNA and YSLEER. This CDR3 is built from 13 residues. Trimming left V 0 bases short and J 3 bases short, with 6 bases between. Transcripts of RNA were the source for amplifying TCR beta CDR3 regions. First-round RT-PCR relied on HTBI primers, and a second-round multiplex PCR came next. TCRdb called the multiplex PCR reads again in MiXCR, with one record for every CDR3 protein. The top ten hold approximately 3.2% of the sample, which has about 420,000 distinct CDR3 sequences, about 21% seen once.

The V call is TRBV4-3, the J call TRBJ2-7; no reliable D call. The sequence was obtained from a woman aged 18 to 35 with stable Graves' hyperthyroidism. Sequencing input: peripheral blood. CDR3 sequence reads: CASSQDVGYEQYF. CDR3 coding DNA: TGCGCCAGCAGCCAAGATGTGGGCTACGAGCAGTACTTC.